The clone carrying this T cell receptor (beta chain) occurred a few times. No antigen is known for it. The study reverse transcribed the entire isolated RNA, so it sequenced expressed TCRB transcripts. Repertoires were generated with immunoSEQ multiplex PCR, while TCRdb's copy carries only in-frame clones and drops some. The sample records about 340,000 clones, approximately 13% being singletons. The data derive from a study of beta chain features in type 1 diabetes. For the study at large: Patient and healthy donor groups were alike in age, gender and cell yields.

CDR3 length: 13 residues. CDR1 is LNHNV, CDR2 YYDKDF, per germline (reference sequence). Trimming shortened V by 6 bases and J by 5 bases, and 13 bases separated the two germline ends. Study outcomes and limitations: A PCR bias possibly favoring shorter templates would apply equally to patients and controls. For type 1 diabetes patients, VDJ junctions showed fewer insertions and more deletions. Type 1 diabetes patients had moderately but significantly shorter TCRB CDR3s in all four CD4+ subsets.

The sequenced sample was naive CD4+ T cells from blood. This clonotype was sampled from a woman aged 18 to 35 with type 1 diabetes. The chain couples TRBV15 to TRBJ2-5; D might be TRBD2 (6 bases). CDR3 coding DNA: TGTGCCACCAGGGGAAAGGGGAGGGAGACCCAGTACTTC. It is translated as CATRGKGRETQYF.